The clone carrying this T cell receptor beta chain was observed many times. The antigen is not known. These data come from a study of blood T cells in healthy people across ages. Every sample yielded at least 6.5 million isolated PBMCs. Extraction yielded at least 6 micrograms of total RNA per sample. A second 7 to 11 cycle PCR used barcoded and J-beta primers. TCRdb analysed the 5' RACE reads with MiXCR anew, one entry per CDR3 protein. The repertoire holds 800,000 to 950,000 distinct CDR3 sequences, around 48% seen once, with 13% in the top ten. Study-level points and caveats: In these data, TCR beta diversity tracked strongly with naive T cell percentage. Higher diversity and more naive CD4+ cells were features of long-lived donors, compared to aged donors.

Specimen: blood. This receptor was identified in a young man in good health.

Here the CDR3 reads CASSLWGNERTGSYEQYF. The DNA of the CDR3 is TGCGCCAGCAGCTTGTGGGGGAATGAAAGGACAGGGAGCTACGAGCAGTACTTC. The chain combines TRBV5-1 with TRBJ2-7, with 8 positions matching TRBD1. The CDR3 consists of 18 residues. Germline values: CDR1 SGHRS, CDR2 YFSETQ. Trimming cost V 1 base and J 3 bases; bases outside gene matches: 15.